The next 25 T cell receptor beta chains were all read from a single sample in a study of shared clonotypes between healthy human individuals. Profiling relied on immunoSEQ multiplex PCR, and the TCRdb table lists in-frame clones only, not all of them. In the table there are hundreds of thousands of clones, 55% to 75% of which are singletons. Sequences were obtained from memory CD4+ T cells sorted from blood. Subset given: CD45RA-negative fraction. These receptors all come from a young woman in good health.

This sequence joins TRBV4-1 and TRBJ2-5; the match to TRBD1 covers 7 bases. Germline V CDR1 and CDR2: MGHRA, YSYEKL. Unmatched junction bases numbered 8, after V lost 1 base and J lost 3 bases. The CDR3 is 16 residues long. The CDR3 is CASSQGTGTAEETQYF. The CDR3 DNA sequence: TGCGCCAGCAGCCAAGGCACCGGGACAGCAGAAGAGACCCAGTACTTC.

This clone occurred a few times. J is TRBJ2-1 and V is TRBV5-4; possibly TRBD2 for D (7 bases). The V end lost 4 bases, the J end lost 4 bases, and 15 bases lay between the germline ends. CDR1 is SGHNT, CDR2 YYREEE, per germline (reference sequence). The CDR3 contains 15 residues. CDR3 in amino acids: CASSAWGGGYNEQFF. CDR3 nucleotide sequence: TGTGCCAGCAGCGCTTGGGGGGGCGGGTACAATGAGCAGTTCTTC.

This clone was picked up many times. The chain couples TRBV6-4 to TRBJ2-6; D gene unclear. The CDR3 sequence is 15 residues long. V gave up 6 bases and J gave up 0 bases, with 9 bases separating them. The germline gives CDR1 MRHNA, CDR2 SNTAGT. The CDR3 protein is CASSESSSGANVLTF. DNA for the CDR3: TGTGCCAGCAGCGAATCATCCTCTGGGGCCAACGTCCTGACTTTC.

The genes are TRBV6-1 and TRBJ2-7, with 12 bases matching TRBD1. CDR1 MNHNS and CDR2 SASEGT come from the germline V gene. V lost 4 bases to trimming and J lost 1 base; unmatched junction nucleotides: 8. This CDR3 comprises 17 residues. CDR3 amino acids: CASSGRGTGGKSYEQYF. CDR3 DNA sequence: TGTGCCAGCAGTGGGCGGGGGACAGGGGGCAAATCCTACGAGCAGTACTTC.

At least ten counts were recorded for this clone. The rearrangement joins TRBV19 to TRBJ1-2, with 7 nucleotides matching TRBD1. The V segment lost 5 bases and the J segment 4 bases; nucleotides outside the gene matches: 10. CDR3 length: 15 amino acids. The V gene's germline CDR1 is LNHDA and CDR2 SQIVND (reference sequence). CDR3 in DNA: TGTGCCAGTAGTGCCCGACAGGGTCTCGGCTATGGCTACACCTTC. Translation: CASSARQGLGYGYTF.

This chain links TRBV7-6 with TRBJ1-2, with D possibly TRBD1 on 5 matching bases. Germline CDR1 is SGHVS and CDR2 is FNYEAQ. The CDR3 runs 15 residues. With 5 bases removed from V and 2 bases from J, the gap between germline ends came to 15 bases. The CDR3 DNA reads TGTGCCAGCAGCCCTTCCGGGACGCTGAACTATGGCTACACCTTC. It codes for CASSPSGTLNYGYTF.

V usage is TRBV7-9 and J usage is TRBJ1-3; the D is unclear. Per the germline V gene, CDR1 is SEHNR and CDR2 is FQNEAQ (reference sequence). The CDR3 runs 16 residues. The ends were cut back, 1 base at V and 3 bases at J, with 13 bases in the middle. CDR3 DNA: TGTGCCAGCAGCTTAGTTTCAGATTCGAGTGGAAACACCATATATTTT. Amino acids: CASSLVSDSSGNTIYF. Drawing the rest from reference TRBV7-9 and TRBJ1-3, the complete variable domain is DTGVSQNPRHKITKRGQNVTFRCDPISEHNRLYWYRQTLGQGPEFLTYFQNEAQLEKSRLLSDRFSAERPKGSFSTLEIQRTEQGDSAMYLCASSLVSDSSGNTIYFGEGSWLTVV.

This chain connects TRBV28 to TRBJ1-2; possibly TRBD1 for D (6 bases). V lost 7 bases to trimming and J lost 8 bases, with 17 bases between them. Germline CDR1 is MDHEN and CDR2 is SYDVKM. This CDR3 is 13 amino acids long. Written as DNA, the CDR3 is TGTGCCAGCACCTACCCAGGGGCCTTAGGCTACACCTTC. This sequence encodes CASTYPGALGYTF.

This clone has only a few counts. The chain combines TRBV10-1 with TRBJ2-3; D perhaps matches TRBD2 (5 bases). V was cut by 5 bases and J by 0 bases, with 12 bases left in between. Looked up from germline, CDR1 is WNHNN and CDR2 is SYGVQD (reference sequence). This CDR3 has 15 amino acids. CDR3 protein: CASSPDWTSTDTQYF. CDR3 nucleotide sequence: TGCGCCAGCAGTCCCGACTGGACTAGCACAGATACGCAGTATTTT.

The chain carries TRBV5-1 and TRBJ2-7, with 11 positions matching TRBD2. From germline, CDR1 is SGHRS and CDR2 YFSETQ. The trim removed 8 bases at V and 4 bases at J, leaving 8 bases unmatched. The CDR3 contains 14 residues. DNA of the CDR3: TGCGCCAGTTCGACTAGCGGGAAAACTTACGAGCAGTACTTC. It is translated as CASSTSGKTYEQYF.

The V call is TRBV4-1, the J call TRBJ2-7; 9 bases are shared with TRBD1. V lost 0 bases and J lost 5; bases outside the gene matches: 2. Germline CDR1 is MGHRA and CDR2 is YSYEKL. CDR3 length equals 14 residues. The DNA of the CDR3 is TGCGCCAGCAGCCAAGATAGGGACAGGGACGAGCAGTACTTC. It encodes CASSQDRDRDEQYF.

The genes are TRBV25-1 and TRBJ1-5; 10 bases fit TRBD1. V gave up 1 base and J gave up 8 bases; unmatched junction bases: 8. Germline-derived CDR1 and CDR2 are MGHDK and SYGVNS. This CDR3 is built from 16 residues. Here the CDR3 reads CASSESGTGVGKPQHF. CDR3 sequence (DNA): TGTGCCAGCAGTGAATCCGGGACAGGGGTTGGAAAGCCCCAGCATTTT.

As to this clone: Other DNA variants within this sample encode the same CDR3. Written as DNA, the CDR3 is TGTGCCAGCAGTTTGTGGAGTTATGGCTACACCTTC. Its translation is CASSLWSYGYTF. The V gene is TRBV28, the J gene TRBJ1-2; no reliable D call. The ends were cut back, 3 bases at V and 5 bases at J, with 7 bases in the middle. Per the germline V gene, CDR1 is MDHEN and CDR2 is SYDVKM. The CDR3 is 12 residues long.

V gene TRBV9 combines with J gene TRBJ2-1; the D call may be TRBD1 or TRBD2 (6 bases each). Deletions cut 0 bases from V and 8 bases from J, with 18 bases between. The CDR3 totals 16 residues. Germline V gives CDR1 SGDLS, CDR2 YYNGEE. CDR3 nucleotides: TGTGCCAGCAGCGTAGCAGCCCATCCGAGGGGGGATGAGCAGTTCTTC. Translating gives CASSVAAHPRGDEQFF.

This clone was seen at least ten times. The rearrangement links TRBV27 to TRBJ2-7, with no clear D. Trimming took 0 bases from V and 7 from J, leaving 13 bases between them. CDR1 and CDR2 from the germline V gene are MNHEY and SMNVEV (reference sequence). The CDR3 extends over 14 amino acids. CDR3 in DNA: TGTGCCAGCAGTTTATCGAAACCGCCTGCGGAGCAGTACTTC. As protein: CASSLSKPPAEQYF.

At least ten counts were recorded for this clone. The rearrangement uses TRBV7-8 and TRBJ2-7; TRBD1 agrees at 7 bases. The CDR3 runs to 15 residues. V shed 4 bases, J shed 3 bases, and the junction held 9 bases outside the gene matches. Germline CDR1 SGHVS, CDR2 FQNEAQ. The CDR3 here is CASSSRTGLNYEQYF. CDR3 in DNA: TGTGCCAGCAGCTCGAGGACAGGACTTAACTACGAGCAGTACTTC.

In this sample, this clone turned up a few times. The chain is built from TRBV2 and TRBJ2-5, with D possibly matching TRBD2 (5 bases). This CDR3 comprises 13 residues. V was shortened by 7 bases and J by 4 bases, with 13 bases between the two germline ends. Per the germline V gene, CDR1 is SNHLY and CDR2 is FYNNEI. CDR3 DNA: TGTGCCAGCACGGCGCAAGCGGTAGAGACCCAGTACTTC. It specifies CASTAQAVETQYF.

This clone has at least ten counts. This chain links TRBV5-8 with TRBJ2-2; 7 nucleotides align to TRBD1. The CDR3 runs 17 residues. The J segment lost 2 bases and the V segment lost 0 bases, leaving 7 bases of the junction unmatched. Germline assignment: CDR1 SGHTS and CDR2 YDEGEE. The CDR3 sequence: CASSLGTGTDNTGELFF. CDR3 DNA: TGTGCCAGCAGCTTGGGGACCGGGACAGACAACACCGGGGAGCTGTTTTTT.

This chain joins TRBV28 and TRBJ1-2; D is possibly TRBD1 (5 bases). CDR3 length: 13 residues. V was trimmed by 6 bases and J by 8 bases, leaving 16 bases between them. Germline V lookup: CDR1 MDHEN, CDR2 SYDVKM. The CDR3 nucleotides read TGTGCCAGCAGCGATTCCGGGGCGCGAGGCTACACCTTC. Protein product: CASSDSGARGYTF.

The V gene is TRBV4-2, the J gene TRBJ1-4, with TRBD1 matching 12 bases. The CDR3 has 16 residues. With 1 base clipped from V and 9 bases from J, the junction kept 6 bases outside the gene matches. Per the germline V gene, CDR1 is LGHNA and CDR2 is YNFKEQ. The CDR3 region is CASSQGIGTGGKKLFF. The CDR3 DNA reads TGTGCCAGCAGCCAAGGGATCGGGACAGGGGGCAAAAAACTGTTTTTT.

The CDR3 reads CASSLTSVDTGELFF. The CDR3 region has the DNA TGCGCCAGCAGCTTGACTAGCGTAGACACCGGGGAGCTGTTTTTT. The genes are TRBV5-1 and TRBJ2-2; 7 nucleotides match TRBD2. The V and J ends lost 1 base and 3 bases, in that order; junction bases with no gene match: 3. Germline CDR1 SGHRS, CDR2 YFSETQ. The CDR3 length is 15 residues. Complete variable domain (other parts from reference TRBV5-1 and TRBJ2-2): KAGVTQTPRYLIKTRGQQVTLSCSPISGHRSVSWYQQTPGQGLQFLFEYFSETQRNKGNFPGRFSGRQFSNSRSEMNVSTLELGDSALYLCASSLTSVDTGELFFGEGSRLTVL.

V and J are TRBV7-8 and TRBJ1-1; D gene uncertain. The CDR3 runs 13 residues. The V end was cut by 4 bases, the J end by 5 bases, with 11 bases between. The V gene's germline CDR1 is SGHVS and CDR2 FQNEAQ. CDR3 protein: CASSSATWTEAFF. The CDR3 DNA reads as TGTGCCAGCAGCTCGGCTACGTGGACTGAAGCTTTCTTT.

A note on this clone: The identical CDR3 is also encoded by other nucleotide sequences in the sample. J is TRBJ1-2 and V is TRBV7-9, with TRBD1 matching over 7 bases. V was clipped by 4 bases and J by 4 bases; unmatched bases: 3. CDR3 length equals 13 residues. Germline assignment: CDR1 SEHNR and CDR2 FQNEAQ (reference sequence). Here the CDR3 reads CASSSTGTYGYTF. Here the CDR3 DNA reads TGTGCCAGCAGCTCGACAGGGACCTATGGCTACACCTTC.

The gene calls are TRBV4-1 and TRBJ2-7, with TRBD2 matching 7 bases. V lost 5 bases to trimming and J lost 0 bases; unmatched junction nucleotides: 10. The CDR3 is 16 residues long. CDR1 MGHRA and CDR2 YSYEKL come from the germline V gene. The CDR3 here is CASSTLAAVSSYEQYF. The DNA of the CDR3 is TGCGCCAGCAGCACCCTAGCGGCCGTTAGCTCCTACGAGCAGTACTTC.

The chain combines TRBV6-6 with TRBJ2-1, with D perhaps being TRBD1 or TRBD2 (5 bases each). The CDR3 is 15 amino acids. The V gene's germline CDR1 is MNHNY and CDR2 SVGAGI (reference sequence). V dropped 5 bases and J dropped 0 bases, with 11 bases sitting between them. CDR3 coding DNA: TGTGCCAGCAGTCGGGACGGCAGCTCCTACAATGAGCAGTTCTTC. It encodes CASSRDGSSYNEQFF.